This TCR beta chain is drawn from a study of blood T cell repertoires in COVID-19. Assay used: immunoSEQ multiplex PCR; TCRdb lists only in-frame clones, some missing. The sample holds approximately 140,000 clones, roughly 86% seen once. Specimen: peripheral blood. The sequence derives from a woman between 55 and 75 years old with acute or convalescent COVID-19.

DNA of the CDR3: TGTGCCAGCAGCCAACCCCGGCTCGGAACAGGGGCCAGGTCACCCCTCCACTTT. Protein sequence: CASSQPRLGTGARSPLHF. V and J are TRBV3-1 (or the pseudogene TRBV3-2) and TRBJ1-6; TRBD1 matches 7 bases. The CDR3 sequence is 18 residues long. V was clipped by 2 bases and J by 10 bases; unmatched bases: 17. The germline V gene encodes CDR1 LGHDT and CDR2 YNNKEL (reference sequence).